Described below is a single T cell receptor beta chain sequence and its context. Its specificity is unknown. This sequence may be a read error, since a much larger clone differs from it by one base. This sample was taken from a study of identical twins. This CDR3 region has 17 residues. From germline, CDR1 is DFQATT and CDR2 SNEGSKA (reference sequence). Each cDNA held unique molecular identifiers, and template switching gave it a universal primer site. TCRdb recomputed calls from the 5' RACE reads with MiXCR, one row per CDR3 protein. Of approximately 240,000 distinct CDR3 sequences listed, over 12% are singletons. Regarding the study as a whole: Models underestimated out-of-frame TCR alpha sharing in monozygotic twins.

Sequencing used memory (CD45RO+) T cells sorted from blood. This TCR was recovered from a woman between 18 and 29 years old in good health. The chain employs TRBV20-1 and TRBJ2-6; TRBD1 matches 7 bases. CDR3 sequence: CGARGGGGSSGANVLTF. CDR3 bases: TGCGGTGCTAGAGGGGGCGGCGGTAGCTCTGGGGCCAACGTCCTGACTTTC.